This entry lists 31 T cell receptor beta chains sequenced from one sample in a study of metastatic and nonmetastatic thyroid tumors. TCRdb re-called clones via MiXCR from the PCR reads. This table has roughly 90,000 clones, 15% appearing once. Thyroid surgery was preceded by no treatment in any patient. Material for sequencing was blood. The origin of the receptors is a female donor with papillary thyroid cancer or a benign thyroid nodule (not recorded which). Some clones in this sample may be carry-over from other donors' samples.

Turning to this clone: This sample also contains other DNA sequences that code for the same CDR3. This rearrangement joins TRBV20-1 to TRBJ2-7; 11 nucleotides line up with TRBD2. The CDR3 runs to 14 residues. Germline V gene lookup returns CDR1 DFQATT and CDR2 SNEGSKA (reference sequence). In DNA form, the CDR3 reads TGCTCCCTAGGTCTAGCGGGGGGTCGTCGAGAGCAGTACTTC. It codes for CSLGLAGGRREQYF.

This clone was seen at least ten times. The rearrangement links TRBV20-1 to TRBJ2-7; the D gene is possibly TRBD1 (5 bases). V shed 4 bases and J shed 2 bases, with 6 bases lying between them. Germline V gene lookup returns CDR1 DFQATT and CDR2 SNEGSKA (reference sequence). This CDR3 comprises 11 residues. This CDR3 reads CSAKGTYEQYF. CDR3 DNA: TGCAGTGCTAAGGGGACCTACGAGCAGTACTTC.

In its sample, this clone was seen many times. The gene calls are TRBV2 and TRBJ2-4; D may match TRBD1 or TRBD2 (5 bases each). The CDR3 consists of 11 residues. The V and J ends lost 3 bases and 14 bases respectively, with 11 bases between them. From germline, CDR1 is SNHLY and CDR2 FYNNEI. CDR3 sequence (DNA): TGTGCCAGCAGTGAGGGACCCGGAGAGTACTTC. Encoded protein: CASSEGPGEYF.

The chain recombines TRBV6-1 with TRBJ1-1, with D uncertain. The CDR3 loop spans 13 amino acids. CDR1 is MNHNS and CDR2 is SASEGT in the germline V gene. CDR3 residues: CSTRWGQNTEAFF. The CDR3 DNA follows: TGTTCCACAAGATGGGGTCAGAACACTGAAGCTTTCTTT.

This clone was observed a handful of times. At one end, the junction sequence differs from germline, possibly due to a read error. The chain is built from TRBV19 and TRBJ2-5; D remains ambiguous. The CDR3 has 13 residues. Germline V gives CDR1 LNHDA, CDR2 SQIVND (reference sequence). CDR3 DNA sequence: TGTGCCAGTAGTATAGGGGTGCAAGAGACCCATTACTTC. Its translation is CASSIGVQETHYF. Full variable domain (remainder filled in from reference TRBV19 and TRBJ2-5): DGGITQSPKYLFRKEGQNVTLSCEQNLNHDAMYWYRQDPGQGLRLIYYSQIVNDFQKGDIAEGYSVSREKKESFPLTVTSAQKNPTAFYLCASSIGVQETHYFGPGTRLLVL.

There are many counts of this clone. A much larger clone differs by one base, so this may be a read error. The same CDR3 arises from other DNA sequences in this sample as well. The V and J genes are TRBV6-2 or TRBV6-3 and TRBJ2-1; 7 nucleotides line up with TRBD1. The CDR3 covers 15 residues. The V gene's germline CDR1 is MNHEY and CDR2 SVGEGT. The CDR3 DNA reads TGTGCCAGCAGTTCCGGGACAGCTCCTTACAACGAGCAGTTCTTC. Amino acids: CASSSGTAPYNEQFF.

This clone was observed at least ten times. The chain carries TRBV10-2 and TRBJ2-1, with D possibly matching TRBD2 (6 bases). CDR1 and CDR2 (germline): WSHSY, SAAADI. Trimming cost V 3 bases and J 8 bases, with 11 bases left between them. This CDR3 is 13 amino acids long. The CDR3 coding sequence is TGCGCCAGCAGTGATCCGGGGGTGGATGAGCAGTTCTTC. This gives the protein CASSDPGVDEQFF.

This clone was counted ten times or more. The V gene is TRBV5-1, the J gene TRBJ1-6; D unresolved. CDR3 length: 12 residues. Looked up from germline, CDR1 is SGHRS and CDR2 is YFSETQ. V was cut by 4 bases and J by 7 bases, with 6 bases left in between. CDR3 protein: CASSTQNSPLHF. The CDR3 bases are TGCGCCAGCAGCACCCAGAATTCACCCCTCCACTTT.

This clone was recorded at least ten times. J is TRBJ2-7 and V is TRBV6-2 or TRBV6-3, with D possibly being TRBD1 or TRBD2 (5 bases each). CDR1 and CDR2 from the germline V gene are MNHEY and SVGEGT. The CDR3 runs 13 residues. V gave up 0 bases and J gave up 6 bases, with 9 bases separating them. This CDR3 is CASSYSRETEQYF. Here the CDR3 DNA reads TGTGCCAGCAGTTACTCCAGGGAGACCGAGCAGTACTTC.

The chain joins TRBV3-1 to TRBJ2-5; TRBD1 is a possible D gene (5 bases). Germline V lookup: CDR1 LGHDT, CDR2 YNNKEL (reference sequence). The V gene lost 7 bases and the J gene lost 6 bases, with 15 bases spanning the gap. The CDR3 has 13 residues. CDR3 sequence reads: CASKRTMGKTQYF. The CDR3, as DNA: TGTGCCAGCAAACGGACAATGGGCAAGACCCAGTACTTC.

A word on this clone: A much larger clone lies one base from this, so it may be a read error. Other nucleotide sequences in the sample specify the same CDR3. V gene TRBV4-1 combines with J gene TRBJ2-7; 8 positions agree with TRBD2. The CDR3 is 15 amino acids. CDR1 and CDR2 (germline): MGHRA, YSYEKL. CDR3 sequence: CASSHLSGTTYEQYF. The CDR3 coding sequence is TGTGCCAGCAGCCACCTTAGCGGGACGACCTACGAGCAGTACTTC.

This clone was seen many times. The chain couples TRBV28 to TRBJ2-5; 7 bases line up with TRBD2. J gave up 0 bases and V 3 bases, and 4 bases lay outside the gene matches. Looked up from germline, CDR1 is MDHEN and CDR2 is SYDVKM. The CDR3 runs to 15 residues. The CDR3 DNA reads TGTGCCAGCAGTTTGGGGGGGTGGTACCAAGAGACCCAGTACTTC. Protein sequence: CASSLGGWYQETQYF.

This clone was counted many times. The V and J genes are TRBV20-1 and TRBJ2-1; 16 bases agree with TRBD2. Trimming removed 6 bases from V and 5 bases from J; junction bases left unmatched: 13. CDR1 is DFQATT, CDR2 SNEGSKA, per germline (reference sequence). The CDR3 has 18 amino acids. Here the CDR3 reads CSADGTSGGAVLNNEQFF. Here the CDR3 DNA reads TGCAGTGCGGATGGGACTAGCGGGGGGGCTGTCCTTAACAATGAGCAGTTCTTC.

This clone was observed at least ten times. The gene calls are TRBV18 and TRBJ1-2, with 9 bases fitting TRBD1. The CDR3 covers 15 residues. The germline gives CDR1 KGHSH, CDR2 LQKENI. V lost 2 bases and J lost 7; bases outside the gene matches: 8. The chain's CDR3 is CASSPIPGQGGGYTF. In nucleotides, the CDR3 is TGTGCCAGCTCACCAATACCGGGACAGGGTGGTGGCTACACCTTC.

This clone was seen ten or more times. This chain joins TRBV28 and TRBJ2-2; TRBD2 matches at 9 bases. The germline V gene encodes CDR1 MDHEN and CDR2 SYDVKM. V shed 5 bases, J shed 4 bases, and the junction held 2 bases outside the gene matches. The CDR3 spans 14 residues. In DNA form, the CDR3 reads TGTGCCAGCAGTGCGGGGGGGGTCACCGGGGAGCTGTTTTTT. This gives the protein CASSAGGVTGELFF. The full variable domain, rest sourced from reference TRBV28 and TRBJ2-2, is DVKVTQSSRYLVKRTGEKVFLECVQDMDHENMFWYRQDPGLGLRLIYFSYDVKMKEKGDIPEGYSVSREKKERFSLILESASTNQTSMYLCASSAGGVTGELFFGEGSRLTVL.

The chain has TRBV7-2 and TRBJ2-7, with a possible D match to TRBD2 (7 bases). Germline V lookup: CDR1 SGHTA, CDR2 FQGNSA. With 0 bases removed from V and 5 bases from J, the gap between germline ends came to 20 bases. This CDR3 comprises 17 residues. The CDR3 loop reads CASSLALVGTGRDEQYF. In DNA, the CDR3 is TGTGCCAGCAGCTTAGCTTTGGTCGGTACAGGGAGGGACGAGCAGTACTTC.

This clone was counted many times. The V gene is TRBV11-2, the J gene TRBJ1-5; tentatively, D is TRBD1 (5 bases). The CDR3 covers 16 residues. Germline V CDR1 and CDR2: SGHAT, FQNNGV. Trimming took 3 bases from V and 3 from J, leaving 15 bases between them. DNA for the CDR3: TGTGCCAGCAGCTTGCAAGGGACTGTCTCCAATCAGCCCCAGCATTTT. Translation: CASSLQGTVSNQPQHF.

This clone was counted many times. The rearrangement links TRBV28 to TRBJ1-2, with D possibly TRBD1 on 5 matching bases. This CDR3 contains 13 residues. Germline values: CDR1 MDHEN, CDR2 SYDVKM. V was cut by 6 bases and J by 8 bases, with 16 bases left in between. The chain's CDR3 is CASSPPRAGGYTF. CDR3 DNA sequence: TGTGCCAGCAGCCCCCCCAGGGCGGGAGGCTACACCTTC.

The sample holds many counts of this clone. Other DNA sequences of this sample code for an identical CDR3. This chain joins TRBV5-6 and TRBJ2-7; D assignment may be TRBD1 or TRBD2 (5 bases each). The V end was cut by 0 bases, the J end by 0 bases, with 7 bases between. Germline V gene data show CDR1 as SGHDT and CDR2 as YYEEEE. The CDR3 runs 14 residues. CDR3 sequence reads: CASSLGGTSYEQYF. The CDR3 region has the DNA TGTGCCAGCAGCTTGGGTGGGACCTCCTACGAGCAGTACTTC.

This clone showed up just a few times. The missing conserved phenylalanine or tryptophan at the end of this CDR3 makes a read error likely. This chain connects TRBV10-3 to TRBJ1-6; tentatively, D is TRBD1 (5 bases). The CDR3 is made up of 14 amino acids. The germline V gene has CDR1 ENHRY and CDR2 SYGVKD. The CDR3 DNA reads TGTGCAATAAGTGGGAGGGGTCATAATTCACCCCTCCACTCT. It translates to CAISGRGHNSPLHS.

This clone was seen a few times. The CDR3 region has the DNA TGTGCCAGCAGCCAAGGTCTAGAGGGGGCAGTAGCTAACTATGGCTACACCTTC. Translating it yields CASSQGLEGAVANYGYTF. This rearrangement joins TRBV4-2 to TRBJ1-2; TRBD1 aligns across 7 bases. V lost 1 base and J lost 0; bases outside the gene matches: 11. The CDR3 is made up of 18 amino acids. Germline V gives CDR1 LGHNA, CDR2 YNFKEQ.

This clone was detected many times. The V gene is TRBV6-4, the J gene TRBJ1-6; no clear D gene. This CDR3 has 15 residues. CDR1 is MRHNA and CDR2 is SNTAGT in the germline V gene. Trimming removed 0 bases from V and 4 bases from J, with 7 bases in between. CDR3 region: CASSDSTGYNSPLHF. As DNA, the CDR3 is TGTGCCAGCAGTGACTCGACCGGGTATAATTCACCCCTCCACTTT.

With respect to this clone: The junction does not match germline at one end; this may be a read error. The rearrangement uses TRBV6-6 and TRBJ1-5; 9 bases match TRBD1. Germline V CDR1 and CDR2: MNHNY, SVGAGI (reference sequence). CDR3 length: 17 residues. The CDR3 is CASSSNQDRGINLPQHF. DNA for the CDR3: TGTGCCAGCAGTTCCAACCAGGACAGGGGAATCAATCTGCCCCAGCATTTT.

This clone appeared a few times. The CDR3 DNA reads as TGTGCCAGCAGCCCCGGGAGTTCCGAGACCCAGTACTTC. This gives the protein CASSPGSSETQYF. This rearrangement joins TRBV3-1 to TRBJ2-5; D may be TRBD2 (6 bases). Germline assignment: CDR1 LGHDT and CDR2 YNNKEL (reference sequence). V was trimmed by 4 bases and J by 5 bases, leaving 11 bases between them. This CDR3 comprises 13 residues.

The rearrangement links TRBV4-2 to TRBJ2-5; tentative D call: TRBD1 (6 bases). The ends were cut back, 3 bases at V and 5 bases at J, with 10 bases in the middle. The V gene's germline CDR1 is LGHNA and CDR2 YNFKEQ. This CDR3 is built from 13 residues. The CDR3 spells CASSQTGRETQYF. CDR3 nucleotides: TGTGCCAGCAGCCAGACAGGTCGGGAGACCCAGTACTTC.

This clone was detected many times. The rearrangement joins TRBV11-3 to TRBJ2-7; possible D gene TRBD2, 7 bases. The V gene's germline CDR1 is SGHNT and CDR2 YENEEA. V was pared by 1 base and J by 4 bases, with 23 bases between. This CDR3 comprises 18 residues. The CDR3 region is CASSLVSGGSGGWYEQYF. The CDR3 region has the DNA TGTGCCAGCAGCTTAGTAAGTGGAGGTTCGGGGGGCTGGTACGAGCAGTACTTC.

This clone has at least ten counts. The chain links TRBV6-1 to TRBJ1-1; 7 nucleotides agree with TRBD1. Germline trimming cut 6 bases from V and 5 bases from J; bases unmatched to any gene: 9. Germline lookup yields CDR1 MNHNS and CDR2 SASEGT. This CDR3 is built from 14 residues. The CDR3 is CASSHRVRGTEAFF. In DNA form, the CDR3 reads TGTGCCAGCAGCCACAGGGTCAGGGGGACTGAAGCTTTCTTT.

This clone was counted many times. This rearrangement joins TRBV9 to TRBJ2-7, with D tentatively TRBD1 (5 bases). V gave up 0 bases and J gave up 3 bases, with 10 bases separating them. Germline loops: CDR1 SGDLS, CDR2 YYNGEE. CDR3 length equals 14 residues. The CDR3 sequence is CASSVAWGGYEQYF. The CDR3 DNA is TGTGCCAGCAGCGTAGCCTGGGGCGGCTACGAGCAGTACTTC.

This clone has a count of ten or more. This chain uses TRBV28 with TRBJ1-6; TRBD1 is a possible D gene (5 bases). Per germline, CDR1 MDHEN and CDR2 SYDVKM. The length of the CDR3 is 14 residues. The germline V and J ends were trimmed by 7 bases and 6 bases, with 13 bases remaining between them. For the CDR3, the DNA is TGTGCCAGCACCGTTAGACAGACTAATTCACCCCTCCACTTT. Translated: CASTVRQTNSPLHF.

This clone came up many times. CDR3 region: CASSPTGQGSIGELFF. The DNA of the CDR3 is TGTGCCAGCAGTCCGACGGGACAGGGATCCATCGGGGAGCTGTTTTTT. V is TRBV6-1 and J is TRBJ2-2; 9 nucleotides align to TRBD1. The trim removed 5 bases at V and 7 bases at J, leaving 11 bases unmatched. Germline lookup yields CDR1 MNHNS and CDR2 SASEGT. The CDR3 loop spans 16 amino acids.

This clone was counted many times. The chain employs TRBV5-1 and TRBJ2-7; D gene uncertain. The CDR3 covers 12 residues. The V and J ends lost 0 bases and 4 bases respectively, with 5 bases between them. Germline CDR1 reads SGHRS; CDR2 reads YFSETQ. As DNA, the CDR3 is TGCGCCAGCAGCTTGGAGGGATACGAGCAGTACTTC. Protein product: CASSLEGYEQYF.